The following is a TCR beta chain sequence with its context. The treatment: oral pan-JAK inhibitor, 5-10 mg twice daily. The data derive from a study of CD8+ T cells in alopecia areata. V was shortened by 0 bases and J by 7 bases, with 4 bases between the two germline ends. Germline CDR1 SGHRS, CDR2 YFSETQ. The CDR3 is 11 amino acids. Sequencing relied on a cDNA template that was reverse transcribed from extracted RNA. Repertoires were generated with immunoSEQ multiplex PCR, while TCRdb's copy carries only in-frame clones and drops some. Of approximately 140,000 clones listed, roughly four fifths were seen once; the top ten hold about 25%.

The sequence was collected from a human donor with alopecia areata. This chain uses TRBV5-1 with TRBJ1-1; D not certain. Sequences were derived from CD8+ T cells sorted from blood, sampled at week 4, from a patient treated with tofacitinib. The CDR3 region is CASSLGREAFF. The CDR3 nucleotides are TGCGCCAGCAGCTTGGGACGTGAAGCTTTCTTT.